This T cell receptor (beta chain) came from a study of blood T cell repertoires in COVID-19. Study at large: Sites in the United States, Italy and Spain provided acute and convalescent COVID-19 samples.

Those enrolled in Seattle joined during active infection and were followed longitudinally afterward. Methods used by the authors: Reference gene primer amplification in the assay estimated nucleated cell counts. Measured with immunoSEQ multiplex PCR; TCRdb has only the in-frame clones, and not every one. That table is the source of V, J and clone size, and D and trimming were worked out from the DNA. The sample lists more than 80,000 clones, 80% to 95% occurring once. CDR3 length: 15 residues. CDR1 MNHEY and CDR2 SMNVEV come from the germline V gene (reference sequence). Trimming took off 8 bases at V and 0 bases at J, with 15 bases between the two ends.

The source is a man in his late teens or twenties with COVID-19, enrolled during active disease. This rearrangement joins TRBV27 to TRBJ2-3, with a possible D match to TRBD2 (6 bases). Sequenced: peripheral blood. The CDR3 nucleotides are TGTGCCAGCGGAACGCGGGGTAGGAGCACAGATACGCAGTATTTT. Protein: CASGTRGRSTDTQYF.